This T cell receptor beta chain was sequenced during a study of cytomegalovirus exposure and HLA in healthy donors. PCR was performed using 60 Vbeta and 13 Jbeta primers. The table came from immunoSEQ multiplex PCR; TCRdb's copy has only in-frame clones and leaves some out. The sample holds approximately 110,000 clones, about three quarters seen once. Germline V gene sequence: CDR1 SGDLS, CDR2 YYNGEE. Trimming took 3 bases from V and 4 from J, leaving 14 bases between them. The CDR3 has 15 amino acids. Sequencing was done on a sample of PBMCs. The origin of this receptor is a man aged 50 or older in good health and CMV-seronegative. The chain combines TRBV9 with TRBJ1-5; D might be TRBD1 (6 bases). This chain's CDR3 is CASSASTDRNQPQHF. The CDR3 DNA follows: TGTGCCAGCAGCGCAAGCACAGACAGGAATCAGCCCCAGCATTTT.